The 21 T cell receptor beta chains presented below share a single source sample, sequenced in a study of regulatory T cells in long-lasting Graves disease. Arm-PCR with iRepertoire HTBI primers amplified the CDR3 regions for these TCR beta libraries. One entry per CDR3 protein results from TCRdb running MiXCR on the multiplex PCR reads. This table holds 440,000 or so distinct CDR3 sequences, 14% to 15% found once. Time point reported: newly diagnosed GD, antithyroid drugs for less than 3 months. With RNA extracted from PBMCs as input, the TCR library was made. The sample was also linked to a second study, of T cells in Graves' hyperthyroidism and ophthalmopathy.

This specimen consisted of peripheral blood mononuclear cells (PBMCs), obtained at new diagnosis, from a patient treated with antithyroid drugs. The source is a woman younger than 45 with Graves disease.

This clonotype came up a few times. The chain recombines TRBV20-1 with TRBJ2-7; 7 nucleotides align to TRBD2. The CDR3 spans 13 residues. The germline CDR1 and CDR2 sequences are DFQATT and SNEGSKA (reference sequence). Germline trimming cut 5 bases from V and 0 bases from J; bases unmatched to any gene: 4. In DNA form, the CDR3 reads TGCAGTGCTTTTAGCGGGTACTCCTACGAGCAGTACTTC. Its translation is CSAFSGYSYEQYF.

This clonotype has more than one count but fewer than ten. This chain connects TRBV7-9 to TRBJ2-3, with no clear D. The CDR3 sequence is 14 residues long. Trimming removed 3 bases at V and 4 bases at J, with 11 bases between. From germline, CDR1 is SEHNR and CDR2 FQNEAQ (reference sequence). CDR3 residues: CASSFGQNADTQYF. The CDR3 DNA follows: TGTGCCAGCAGCTTTGGTCAGAACGCAGATACGCAGTATTTT.

This clonotype was detected many times. The chain carries TRBV5-1 and TRBJ1-3; D might be TRBD1 (6 bases). Per the germline V gene, CDR1 is SGHRS and CDR2 is YFSETQ. This CDR3 is 16 amino acids long. The germline V and J ends were trimmed by 4 bases and 0 bases, with 14 bases remaining between them. For the CDR3, the DNA is TGCGCCAGCAGCCTGGGAGGGGGGAGCTCTGGAAACACCATATATTTT. Translating gives CASSLGGGSSGNTIYF.

The chain combines TRBV10-2 with TRBJ1-5, with 7 bases fitting TRBD1. Trimming cost V 8 bases and J 5 bases; bases outside gene matches: 9. Per germline, CDR1 WSHSY and CDR2 SAAADI. The CDR3 length is 14 residues. CDR3 in amino acids: CASSTQGDDQPQHF. The CDR3 nucleotides read TGCGCCAGCTCCACCCAGGGGGACGATCAGCCCCAGCATTTT.

This clonotype showed up just a few times. This chain connects TRBV19 to TRBJ2-4; D is possibly TRBD1 (6 bases). The V end was cut by 5 bases, the J end by 1 base, with 15 bases between. This CDR3 region has 16 residues. Germline-derived CDR1 and CDR2 are LNHDA and SQIVND (reference sequence). The CDR3 loop is CASSATGTGAKNIQYF. CDR3 sequence (DNA): TGTGCCAGTAGTGCAACAGGGACGGGGGCCAAAAACATTCAGTACTTC.

This clonotype occurred many times. The rearrangement links TRBV30 to TRBJ2-7, with 8 bases that match TRBD2. This CDR3 has 13 residues. Germline V gives CDR1 GTSNPN, CDR2 SVGIG (reference sequence). With 4 bases clipped from V and 7 bases from J, the junction kept 9 bases outside the gene matches. The CDR3 DNA is TGTGCCTGGAAAAAAGCGGGAGTTTGGGAGCAGTACTTC. Protein sequence: CAWKKAGVWEQYF.

This chain connects TRBV11-2 to TRBJ1-1, with TRBD1 matching 9 bases. Germline CDR1 reads SGHAT; CDR2 reads FQNNGV. The V gene end was trimmed by 1 base and the J gene end by 3 bases; junction bases not matched to a gene: 3. The CDR3 is 15 amino acids. The CDR3 DNA is TGTGCCAGCAGCTTAGTTGGGACAGGGTACACTGAAGCTTTCTTT. This gives the protein CASSLVGTGYTEAFF.

This clonotype turned up a few times. V usage is TRBV11-3 and J usage is TRBJ2-2, with D hard to call. CDR3 size: 15 residues. Per the germline V gene, CDR1 is SGHNT and CDR2 is YENEEA. Deletions cut 3 bases from V and 4 bases from J, with 12 bases between. The CDR3 protein is CASSFELAATGELFF. CDR3 sequence (DNA): TGTGCCAGCAGCTTTGAACTCGCTGCCACCGGGGAGCTGTTTTTT. The whole variable domain, remainder taken from reference TRBV11-3 and TRBJ2-2, is EAGVVQSPRYKIIEKKQPVAFWCNPISGHNTLYWYLQNLGQGPELLIRYENEEAVDDSQLPKDRFSAERLKGVDSTLKIQPAELGDSAVYLCASSFELAATGELFFGEGSRLTVL.

This clonotype was seen many times. This chain links TRBV30 with TRBJ2-5, with 11 bases lining up with TRBD2. Per germline, CDR1 GTSNPN and CDR2 SVGIG (reference sequence). The CDR3 contains 14 residues. V trimming: 3 bases; J trimming: 2 bases; junction bases outside the gene matches: 2. The CDR3 bases are TGTGCCTGGAGCCGACTAGCGGGGCAAGAGACCCAGTACTTC. It specifies CAWSRLAGQETQYF.

In its sample, this clonotype was seen a few times. The chain combines TRBV20-1 with TRBJ2-1; 8 bases line up with TRBD1. Germline CDR1 DFQATT, CDR2 SNEGSKA (reference sequence). V was clipped by 0 bases and J by 7 bases; unmatched bases: 2. The CDR3 totals 13 residues. The CDR3 DNA follows: TGCAGTGCTAGAGATTACAGGGGGAATGAGCAGTTCTTC. Protein: CSARDYRGNEQFF.

This clonotype was recorded many times. The chain carries TRBV2 and TRBJ2-7, with a possible D match to TRBD2 (5 bases). Per germline, CDR1 SNHLY and CDR2 FYNNEI. Between the trimmed V and J ends, which lost 6 bases and 5 bases, there was a span of 14 bases. The CDR3 has 13 amino acids. The CDR3 sequence: CASSENWRDEQYF. The CDR3 DNA reads as TGTGCCAGCAGCGAGAACTGGCGGGACGAGCAGTACTTC.

In its sample, this clonotype was seen once. A read error is possible here, since a much larger clone lies one base away. The genes are TRBV28 and TRBJ2-6, with D perhaps matching TRBD1 (5 bases). The CDR3 spans 15 residues. Germline CDR1 MDHEN, CDR2 SYDVKM. The DNA of the CDR3 is TGTGCCAGCAGTCCCCCGGGCTCTGGGGCCTACGTCCTGACTTTC. It codes for CASSPPGSGAYVLTF.

This clonotype has at least ten counts. The junction departs from germline at one end; a sequencing error may be responsible. The rearrangement joins TRBV5-1 to TRBJ2-7, with D perhaps TRBD1 (5 bases). Germline V lookup: CDR1 SGHRS, CDR2 YFSETQ. CDR3 size: 14 residues. The CDR3 DNA sequence: TGCGCCAGCAGATTGGTGGCGACAGCCTACGAGCAGTACTTC. Its translation: CASRLVATAYEQYF.

This clonotype came up a few times. V usage is TRBV6-1 and J usage is TRBJ1-1; tentative D call: TRBD1 (5 bases). The germline V gene encodes CDR1 MNHNS and CDR2 SASEGT. The CDR3 length is 16 residues. Trimming removed 7 bases from V and 5 bases from J, with 23 bases in between. CDR3 protein: CASKPRRGYLLTEAFF. The CDR3 DNA is TGTGCCAGCAAACCCCGACGGGGGTATCTTTTGACTGAAGCTTTCTTT.

In this sample, this clonotype turned up many times. In DNA, the CDR3 is TGTGCCAGCAGCTTCTTAGCGGGAGGGCCGGGCACCGGGGAGCTGTTTTTT. Amino acid sequence: CASSFLAGGPGTGELFF. This rearrangement joins TRBV11-2 to TRBJ2-2; 11 bases are shared with TRBD2. Germline CDR1 SGHAT, CDR2 FQNNGV. Trimming removed 3 bases from V and 4 bases from J; junction bases left unmatched: 7. CDR3 length: 17 amino acids.

This chain uses TRBV30 with TRBJ2-3; 7 positions match TRBD1. The CDR3 has 15 amino acids. Germline trimming cut 3 bases from V and 0 bases from J; bases unmatched to any gene: 6. Germline lookup yields CDR1 GTSNPN and CDR2 SVGIG (reference sequence). The CDR3 DNA reads TGTGCCTGGAGCTTGACAGGGTCTAGCACAGATACGCAGTATTTT. Protein sequence: CAWSLTGSSTDTQYF.

Many counts were recorded for this clonotype. This chain uses TRBV7-6 with TRBJ2-1, with D tentatively TRBD1 (5 bases). Per the germline V gene, CDR1 is SGHVS and CDR2 is FNYEAQ. Between the trimmed V and J ends, which lost 4 bases and 4 bases, there was a span of 20 bases. The CDR3 spans 17 residues. The CDR3 DNA follows: TGTGCCAGCAGCTCAGCCCTATGGGGCGGAGATTACAATGAGCAGTTCTTC. Translating it yields CASSSALWGGDYNEQFF.

This rearrangement joins TRBV29-1 to TRBJ1-2; 7 bases map to TRBD1. With V trimmed by 6 bases and J by 6 bases, 13 bases remained unmatched. This CDR3 has 14 residues. Germline V lookup: CDR1 SQVTM, CDR2 ANQGSEA. CDR3 protein: CSVSSTGWGNGYTF. The CDR3 DNA reads TGCAGCGTATCTTCGACAGGGTGGGGCAATGGCTACACCTTC.

This clonotype was seen many times. This chain links TRBV20-1 with TRBJ2-3, with D uncertain. Trimming took off 0 bases at V and 0 bases at J, with 10 bases between the two ends. Germline CDR1 DFQATT, CDR2 SNEGSKA (reference sequence). This CDR3 comprises 15 residues. The CDR3 nucleotides read TGCAGTGCTAGAGATTTGCGGCGGAGCACAGATACGCAGTATTTT. Residues: CSARDLRRSTDTQYF.

Only a few counts were recorded for this clonotype. The V gene is TRBV19, the J gene TRBJ1-5, with 9 positions matching TRBD1. Unmatched junction bases numbered 7, after V lost 3 bases and J lost 1 base. Looked up from germline, CDR1 is LNHDA and CDR2 is SQIVND (reference sequence). The CDR3 is 17 residues long. CDR3 coding DNA: TGTGCCAGTAGTATGGGCCGCGGACAGGGGAGCAATCAGCCCCAGCATTTT. Translation gives CASSMGRGQGSNQPQHF.

This chain uses TRBV12-3 or TRBV12-4 with TRBJ2-1, with 8 positions matching TRBD2. The CDR3 covers 15 residues. After removal of 4 bases from V and 8 bases from J, the junction contained 10 bases not matched to a gene. Here the CDR3 reads CASSYRAGVGYEQFF. CDR3 DNA sequence: TGTGCCAGCAGTTATAGAGCGGGAGTCGGCTATGAGCAGTTCTTC.